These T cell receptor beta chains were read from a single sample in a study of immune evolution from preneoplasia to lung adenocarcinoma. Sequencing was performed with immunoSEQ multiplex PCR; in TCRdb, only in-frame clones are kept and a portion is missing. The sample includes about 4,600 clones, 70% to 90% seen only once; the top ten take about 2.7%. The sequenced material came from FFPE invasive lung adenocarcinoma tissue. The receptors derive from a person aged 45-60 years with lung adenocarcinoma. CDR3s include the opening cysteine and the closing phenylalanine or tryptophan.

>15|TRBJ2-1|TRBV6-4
CASSDRTGSYNEQFF
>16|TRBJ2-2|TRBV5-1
CASSDPGLTNTGELFF
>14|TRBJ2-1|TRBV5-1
CASSLASASNEQFF
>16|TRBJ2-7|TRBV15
CATSRATSGSPYEQYF
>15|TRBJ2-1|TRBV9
CASSVEDYTLSEQFF
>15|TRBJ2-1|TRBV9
CASSVKLAGYNEQFF
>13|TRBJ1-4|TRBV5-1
CASLYWQNEKLFF
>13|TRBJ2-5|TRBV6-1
CASESGSLETQYF
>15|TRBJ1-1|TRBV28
CASSLDLTGNTEAFF
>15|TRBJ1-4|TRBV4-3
CASSQEGLTNEKLFF
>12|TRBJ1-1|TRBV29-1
CSVAEGLSKAFF
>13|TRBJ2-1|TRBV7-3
CASRGSGRDEQFF
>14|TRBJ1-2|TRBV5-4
CASSLGLNDYGYTF
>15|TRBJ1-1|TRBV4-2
CASSPDRGRNTEAFF
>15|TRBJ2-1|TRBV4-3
CASSDIAGIYNEQFF
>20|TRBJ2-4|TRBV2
CASSEAGLAGHWGAKNIQYF
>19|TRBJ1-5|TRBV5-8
CASSPSAGQGGYSNQPQHF
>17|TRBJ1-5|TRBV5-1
CASSLGTGGLGNQPQHF
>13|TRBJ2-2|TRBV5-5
CASSLEGVGELFF
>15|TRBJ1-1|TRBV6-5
CASSTPRQSNTEAFF
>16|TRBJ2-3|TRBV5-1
CASSFSGTGPGDTQYF
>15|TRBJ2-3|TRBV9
CASSVGTVMGDTQYF
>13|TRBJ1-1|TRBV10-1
CASSEWASAEAFF
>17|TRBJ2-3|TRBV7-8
CASSSGTGRTSTDTQYF
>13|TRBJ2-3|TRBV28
CASSLSGRDTQYF
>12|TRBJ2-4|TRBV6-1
CASSGRKNIQYF
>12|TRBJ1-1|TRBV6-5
CASSTGNTEAFF
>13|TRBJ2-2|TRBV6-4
CASSLQGTGELFF